A single sample gave rise to the 15 T cell receptor beta chains below, sequenced in a study of cytomegalovirus exposure and HLA in healthy donors. Assay: immunoSEQ multiplex PCR; the TCRdb copy retains only in-frame clones and omits some. Among 200,000 or so clones listed, 84% were seen once. Sample: PBMCs. Every receptor here comes from a man aged 18 to 35 in good health and CMV-seropositive.

The table lists this clone with a count of one. The J gene is TRBJ2-3, the V gene TRBV5-4, with 16 nucleotides matching TRBD2. Trimming took 4 bases from V and 6 from J; bases not matched to a gene: 11. CDR1 SGHNT and CDR2 YYREEE come from the germline V gene (reference sequence). This CDR3 region has 18 residues. The CDR3 protein is CASSPNVPGLAGGDTQYF. The CDR3 nucleotides are TGTGCCAGCAGCCCTAATGTCCCGGGACTAGCGGGAGGGGATACGCAGTATTTT.

The V call is TRBV30, the J call TRBJ2-1, with 13 bases lining up with TRBD2. The CDR3 contains 14 residues. Germline CDR1 GTSNPN, CDR2 SVGIG (reference sequence). Trimming removed 3 bases from V and 8 bases from J; junction bases left unmatched: 4. The CDR3: CAWRLAGGPHEQFF. The CDR3, as DNA: TGTGCCTGGAGACTAGCGGGAGGGCCGCATGAGCAGTTCTTC.

The chain combines TRBV7-8 with TRBJ2-2; 8 bases match TRBD2. The V gene's germline CDR1 is SGHVS and CDR2 FQNEAQ. The CDR3 totals 16 residues. J was trimmed by 4 bases and V by 1 base; bases with no gene match: 5. The DNA of the CDR3 is TGTGCCAGCAGCTTAGTTAGCGGGACGGGCACCGGGGAGCTGTTTTTT. It translates to CASSLVSGTGTGELFF.

The chain is built from TRBV7-2 and TRBJ2-7, with 9 bases fitting TRBD1. Germline loops: CDR1 SGHTA, CDR2 FQGNSA. With 7 bases clipped from V and 4 bases from J, the junction kept 5 bases outside the gene matches. The length of the CDR3 is 13 residues. The CDR3 nucleotides are TGTGCCAGCAACCCCGGGACAGGGTACGAGCAGTACTTC. It yields the protein CASNPGTGYEQYF. The complete variable domain, with remaining parts taken from reference TRBV7-2 and TRBJ2-7, reads GAGVSQSPSNKVTEKGKDVELRCDPISGHTALYWYRQSLGQGLEFLIYFQGNSAPDKSGLPSDRFSAERTGGSVSTLTIQRTQQEDSAVYLCASNPGTGYEQYFGPGTRLTVT.

In this sample, this clone turned up once. This chain uses TRBV18 with TRBJ2-1; 12 nucleotides match TRBD2. Looked up from germline, CDR1 is KGHSH and CDR2 is LQKENI. V lost 4 bases, J lost 0 bases, and 13 bases stayed unmatched. The CDR3 has 20 residues. CDR3 coding DNA: TGTGCCAGCTCACTGAGGGGCCTACTAGCGGGAGGTATCTCCTACAATGAGCAGTTCTTC. Amino acids: CASSLRGLLAGGISYNEQFF.

The V and J genes are TRBV9 and TRBJ2-3; 11 nucleotides match TRBD2. With 0 bases clipped from V and 6 bases from J, the junction kept 3 bases outside the gene matches. Germline V gives CDR1 SGDLS, CDR2 YYNGEE. The CDR3 is made up of 15 amino acids. CDR3 nucleotide sequence: TGTGCCAGCAGCGTAGGACTAGCGGGAATCGATACGCAGTATTTT. This sequence encodes CASSVGLAGIDTQYF.

This rearrangement joins TRBV29-1 to TRBJ1-2; 7 bases line up with TRBD1. V dropped 7 bases and J dropped 7; count of bases not matched to a gene: 9. This CDR3 contains 12 residues. The germline V gene encodes CDR1 SQVTM and CDR2 ANQGSEA. Here the CDR3 reads CSALTGIGGYTF. The DNA of the CDR3 is TGCAGCGCTTTGACAGGGATCGGTGGCTACACCTTC.

This chain uses TRBV11-1 with TRBJ2-3; 10 bases agree with TRBD2. The CDR3 is 16 residues long. Germline lookup yields CDR1 SGHAT and CDR2 FQDESV (reference sequence). The ends lost 5 bases at V and 3 bases at J; junction bases unmatched: 8. The chain's CDR3 is CASSPRVAGGTDTQYF. The CDR3, as DNA: TGTGCCAGCAGCCCCCGGGTAGCGGGAGGAACAGATACGCAGTATTTT.

This rearrangement joins TRBV13 to TRBJ2-2; 7 nucleotides align to TRBD1. The CDR3 contains 18 residues. Germline V lookup: CDR1 PRHDT, CDR2 FYEKMQ (reference sequence). V shed 5 bases and J 5 bases; nucleotides not matched to a gene: 17. The CDR3 DNA reads as TGTGCCAGCAGCCGCAGCATACAGGGGTCGTTGGGAACCGGGGAGCTGTTTTTT. Protein: CASSRSIQGSLGTGELFF.

The chain carries TRBV5-6 and TRBJ1-1; 8 positions agree with TRBD1. Trimming cost V 4 bases and J 5 bases; bases outside gene matches: 10. The CDR3 totals 15 residues. Per germline, CDR1 SGHDT and CDR2 YYEEEE. In nucleotides, the CDR3 is TGTGCCAGCAGCCGGACAGGGCTCGGGGGAACTGAAGCTTTCTTT. This codes for CASSRTGLGGTEAFF.

V usage is TRBV2 and J usage is TRBJ1-2, with 10 bases matching TRBD1. Germline CDR1 reads SNHLY; CDR2 reads FYNNEI. The CDR3 spans 16 residues. J lost 2 bases, V lost 2 bases, and 5 bases had no gene match. CDR3 nucleotide sequence: TGTGCCAGCAGTGAATCGTGGGGACAGGGGAACTATGGCTACACCTTC. This translates into CASSESWGQGNYGYTF.

V gene TRBV9 combines with J gene TRBJ2-3, with 8 bases aligning to TRBD2. CDR3 length equals 17 residues. Germline CDR1 SGDLS, CDR2 YYNGEE. Trimming took 2 bases from V and 4 from J; bases not matched to a gene: 12. This CDR3 reads CASSVHVSSGWSDTQYF. As DNA, the CDR3 is TGTGCCAGCAGCGTCCACGTGTCTAGCGGGTGGTCAGATACGCAGTATTTT.

The chain has TRBV7-9 and TRBJ1-5, with 7 bases identical to TRBD1. The CDR3 runs 15 residues. Germline V gene data show CDR1 as SEHNR and CDR2 as FQNEAQ (reference sequence). J was trimmed by 3 bases and V by 1 base; bases with no gene match: 3. CDR3 residues: CASSLDGTDNQPQHF. As DNA, the CDR3 is TGTGCCAGCAGCTTAGACGGGACAGACAATCAGCCCCAGCATTTT.

The V and J genes are TRBV9 and TRBJ2-7; tentative D call: TRBD1 (6 bases). Germline CDR1 reads SGDLS; CDR2 reads YYNGEE. This CDR3 spans 12 amino acids. Trimming stripped 4 bases from V and 4 bases from J, with 9 bases between. The CDR3: CASSPRGYEQYF. CDR3 in DNA: TGTGCCAGCAGCCCCAGGGGTTACGAGCAGTACTTC.

The chain is built from TRBV9 and TRBJ2-3; 7 bases align to TRBD2. CDR1 SGDLS and CDR2 YYNGEE come from the germline V gene. This CDR3 has 14 residues. V lost 3 bases to trimming and J lost 5 bases; unmatched junction nucleotides: 6. In nucleotides, the CDR3 is TGTGCCAGCAGCGATAGCGGGTACCAAGATACGCAGTATTTT. Translated: CASSDSGYQDTQYF.